This T cell receptor beta chain stems from a study of radiation and T cells in renal cell carcinoma. General study results and limits: From baseline, blood top tumor clonotypes peaked at 2 weeks post-radiation. Without pretreatment biopsies, baseline tumor clonotype presence was undetermined.

Described time point: baseline pretreatment blood. Treatment described: 15 Gy SBRT to primary tumor, nephrectomy 4 weeks later. Radiation-treated patients gave blood at baseline, week 2 and week 4. Clear cell pathology was present in this patient's renal cell carcinoma. The protocol was immunoSEQ multiplex PCR, while the TCRdb copy is restricted to in-frame clones and leaves out a portion. The data show 130,000 to 150,000 clones, about 88% seen once. Unmatched junction bases numbered 6, after V lost 4 bases and J lost 1 base. There are 15 residues in the CDR3. The germline gives CDR1 MNHEY, CDR2 SVGAGI. On this clone: Its antigen remains unidentified.

The sequencing used blood, collected from a patient whose treatment included radiotherapy and nephrectomy. The chain carries TRBV6-5 and TRBJ2-5; 7 positions match TRBD2. The source is a woman between 50 and 59 years old with renal cell carcinoma. Here the CDR3 DNA reads TGTGCCAGCAGTTCCCACCGCGGGGGCCAAGAGACCCAGTACTTC. This codes for CASSSHRGGQETQYF.